The subject of this entry is one TCR beta chain. The antigen remains undetermined. The PCR ran on 60 Vbeta and 13 Jbeta primers. Some clones are missing from TCRdb's copy, which holds only in-frame ones; the method was immunoSEQ multiplex PCR. The profile shows 160,000 or so clones, approximately 80% of them singletons. This sample was taken from a study of cytomegalovirus exposure and HLA in healthy donors. Broader study findings: When a later analysis compared HLA-associated TCR beta chains with equally common others, the HLA-associated chains turned out to be more clonally expanded and to have lower generation probabilities. As immune exposure information, only CMV serostatus was available. Confirmation in vitro established that three CMV-associated chains were specific for CMV antigens.

The source material was PBMCs. This clonotype was obtained from a man aged 45-60 years in good health and CMV-seropositive.

CDR3 amino acids: CASLRDSNYEQYF. The CDR3 DNA follows: TGTGCCAGCTTGCGGGACAGTAACTACGAGCAGTACTTC. This chain connects TRBV7-9 to TRBJ2-7; D possibly corresponds to TRBD1 (7 bases). The germline V and J ends were trimmed by 8 bases and 3 bases, with 14 bases remaining between them. This CDR3 region has 13 residues. Germline V gene lookup returns CDR1 SEHNR and CDR2 FQNEAQ (reference sequence).